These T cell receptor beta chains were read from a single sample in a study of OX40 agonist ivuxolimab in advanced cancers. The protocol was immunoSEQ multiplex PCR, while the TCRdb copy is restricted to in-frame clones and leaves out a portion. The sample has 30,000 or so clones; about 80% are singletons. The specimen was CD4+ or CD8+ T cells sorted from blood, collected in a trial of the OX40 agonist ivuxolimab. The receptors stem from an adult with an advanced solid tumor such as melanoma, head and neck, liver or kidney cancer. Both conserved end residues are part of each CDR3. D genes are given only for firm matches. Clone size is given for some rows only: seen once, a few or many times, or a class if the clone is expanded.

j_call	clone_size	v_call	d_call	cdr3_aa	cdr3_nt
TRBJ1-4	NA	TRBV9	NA	CASSVGRDTLNEKLFF	TGTGCCAGCAGCGTAGGGAGGGACACCTTAAATGAAAAACTGTTTTTT
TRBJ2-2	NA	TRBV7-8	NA	CASSLVRELFF	TGTGCCAGCAGCTTAGTCAGGGAGCTGTTTTTT
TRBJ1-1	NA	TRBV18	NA	CASSPSPRVMNTEAFF	TGTGCCAGCTCACCCTCCCCGAGAGTAATGAACACTGAAGCTTTCTTT
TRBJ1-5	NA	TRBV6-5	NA	CASSELGGNQPQHF	TGTGCCAGCAGTGAACTGGGAGGGAATCAGCCCCAGCATTTT
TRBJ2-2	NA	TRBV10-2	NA	CASTTGDSKNTGELFF	TGCGCCAGCACCACGGGGGACAGTAAGAACACCGGGGAGCTGTTTTTT
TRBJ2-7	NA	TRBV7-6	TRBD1	CASSHGTDSYEQYF	TGTGCCAGCAGCCATGGGACAGACTCCTACGAGCAGTACTTC
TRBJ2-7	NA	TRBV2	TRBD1	CASSDRDSFYEQYF	TGTGCCAGCAGTGACCGGGACAGTTTCTACGAGCAGTACTTC
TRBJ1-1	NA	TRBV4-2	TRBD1	CASSLWTGGEAFF	TGTGCCAGCAGCCTTTGGACAGGGGGAGAAGCTTTCTTT
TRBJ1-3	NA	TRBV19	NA	CASNAIGNTIYF	TGTGCCAGTAATGCCATTGGAAACACCATATATTTT
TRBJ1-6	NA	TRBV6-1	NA	CASSVTYNSPLHF	TGTGCCAGCAGTGTAACGTATAATTCACCCCTCCACTTT
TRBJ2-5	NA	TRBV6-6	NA	CASSYLRAQETQYF	TGTGCCAGCAGTTACTTAAGGGCCCAAGAGACCCAGTACTTC
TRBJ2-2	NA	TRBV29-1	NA	CSVTIAGVGELFF	TGCAGCGTCACAATAGCAGGGGTCGGGGAGCTGTTTTTT
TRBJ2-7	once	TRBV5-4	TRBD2	CASSQEVYSGGTYEQYF	TGTGCCAGCAGCCAAGAAGTTTATAGCGGGGGTACCTACGAGCAGTACTTC
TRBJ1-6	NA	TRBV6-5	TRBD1	CASSSDRVNSPLHF	TGTGCCAGCAGTTCCGACAGGGTCAATTCACCCCTCCACTTT
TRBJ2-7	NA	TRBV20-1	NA	CSAQRGVEQYF	TGCAGTGCCCAAAGGGGGGTCGAGCAGTACTTC
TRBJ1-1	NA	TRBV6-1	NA	CASSELLNTEAFF	TGTGCCAGCAGTGAACTTCTGAACACTGAAGCTTTCTTT
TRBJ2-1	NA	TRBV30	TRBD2	CAWSVPTSLAGLYNEQFF	TGTGCCTGGAGTGTTCCGACCTCGCTAGCGGGGTTATACAATGAGCAGTTCTTC
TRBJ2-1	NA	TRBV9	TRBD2	CASSLRLAGGSYNEQFF	TGTGCCAGCAGCCTCCGGTTAGCGGGGGGGTCCTACAATGAGCAGTTCTTC
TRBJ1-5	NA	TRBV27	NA	CASSLSSGGNQPQHF	TGTGCCAGCAGTTTATCTTCGGGAGGCAATCAGCCCCAGCATTTT
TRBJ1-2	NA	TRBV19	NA	CASSGQGTAYGYTF	TGTGCCAGTAGTGGGCAGGGGACGGCCTATGGCTACACCTTC
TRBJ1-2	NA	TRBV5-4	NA	CASSTTGTNGYTF	TGTGCCAGCAGCACAACCGGGACGAATGGCTACACCTTC
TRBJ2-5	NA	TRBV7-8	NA	CASTPPENQETQYF	TGTGCCAGCACCCCACCGGAGAATCAAGAGACCCAGTACTTC
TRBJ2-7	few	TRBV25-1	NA	CASSDAGWGNEQYF	TGTGCCAGCAGTGACGCGGGTTGGGGTAACGAGCAGTACTTC
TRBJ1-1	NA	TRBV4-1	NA	CASSQVGTGTEAFF	TGCGCCAGCAGCCAAGTTGGGACGGGCACTGAAGCTTTCTTT
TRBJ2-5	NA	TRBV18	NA	CASSPQGYQETQYF	TGTGCCAGCTCACCACAAGGGTACCAAGAGACCCAGTACTTC
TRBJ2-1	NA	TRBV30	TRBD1	CAWSRQGSEQFF	TGTGCCTGGAGTCGACAGGGGTCCGAGCAGTTCTTC
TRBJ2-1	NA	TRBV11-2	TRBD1	CASSSRDRGRDEQFF	TGTGCCAGCAGCAGCCGGGACAGGGGGCGGGATGAGCAGTTCTTC
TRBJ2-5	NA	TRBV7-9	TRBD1	CASSGRDREDETQYF	TGTGCCAGCAGCGGCCGGGACAGGGAGGACGAGACCCAGTACTTC
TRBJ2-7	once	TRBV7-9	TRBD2	CASSREGRSYEQYF	TGTGCCAGCAGCCGGGAGGGGCGCTCCTACGAGCAGTACTTC
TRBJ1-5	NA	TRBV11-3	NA	CASSLSTIGQINQPQHF	TGTGCCAGCAGCTTATCGACCATTGGACAGATAAATCAGCCCCAGCATTTT
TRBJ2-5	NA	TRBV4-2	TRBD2	CASSQGELANQETQYF	TGTGCCAGCAGCCAAGGAGAACTAGCGAACCAAGAGACCCAGTACTTC
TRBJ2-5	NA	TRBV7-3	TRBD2	CASSPGLDVETQYF	TGTGCCAGCAGCCCGGGACTAGATGTCGAGACCCAGTACTTC
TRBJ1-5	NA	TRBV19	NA	CAVDEGQGNQPQHF	TGTGCCGTGGATGAGGGGCAGGGGAATCAGCCCCAGCATTTT
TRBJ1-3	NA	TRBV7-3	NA	CASSPFGGRGSGNTIYF	TGTGCCAGCAGCCCATTTGGGGGACGAGGCTCTGGAAACACCATATATTTT
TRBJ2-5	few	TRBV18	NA	CASSPTGLEGETQYF	TGTGCCAGCTCACCAACAGGTCTTGAAGGAGAGACCCAGTACTTC
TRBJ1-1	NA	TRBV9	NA	CASSVEGQNTEAFF	TGTGCCAGCAGCGTAGAGGGCCAGAACACTGAAGCTTTCTTT
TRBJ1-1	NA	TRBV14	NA	CASSQGSGTEAFF	TGTGCCAGCAGCCAAGGTTCCGGGACCGAAGCTTTCTTT
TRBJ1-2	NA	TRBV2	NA	CASSEGGGRGYTF	TGTGCCAGCAGTGAAGGGGGGGGTCGTGGCTACACCTTC
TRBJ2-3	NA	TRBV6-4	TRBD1	CASSAAGGYTDTQYF	TGTGCCAGCAGTGCGGCAGGGGGTTACACAGATACGCAGTATTTT